This TCR beta chain is from a study of cytomegalovirus exposure and HLA in healthy donors. Broader study findings: The study listed under 200 cytomegalovirus-associated TCR beta chains. According to a subsequent analysis, TCR clusters identified in the first cohort showed a tendency to co-occur across the approximately 120 validation repertoires. Through in vitro validation, three CMV-associated chains were shown to be specific for CMV antigens.

A note on this clone: Its target is not known.

Assay: immunoSEQ multiplex PCR; the TCRdb copy retains only in-frame clones and omits some. The table shows roughly 100,000 clones, with 88% occurring only once. Deletions cut 7 bases from V and 2 bases from J, with 14 bases between. The CDR3 is made up of 15 amino acids. Germline CDR1 is MNHEY and CDR2 is SVGAGI. The donors were in the 120-subject validation cohort, distinct from the approximately 700-subject first cohort. The clonotype was recovered from a woman aged 18-29 years in good health and CMV-seropositive. The sample taken for sequencing was PBMCs. V usage is TRBV6-5 and J usage is TRBJ2-2; D is perhaps TRBD2 (7 bases). The CDR3 DNA reads TGTGCCAGCATCAACGGGGGGCCTAACACCGGGGAGCTGTTTTTT. Translating gives CASINGGPNTGELFF.